These 21 T cell receptor beta chains originate from one sample sequenced in a study of tumor-infiltrating lymphocytes in oesophageal squamous cell carcinoma. TCRdb processed the PCR reads anew with MiXCR; each CDR3 protein has one entry. This repertoire shows 10,000 to 15,000 distinct CDR3 sequences, 55% to 60% found once; its top ten account for 32%. Sequencing was performed on esophageal tumor tissue. The receptors derive from a female donor with esophageal squamous cell carcinoma.

This clonotype was seen ten or more times. The chain is built from TRBV5-1 and TRBJ2-7, with a tentative D call TRBD2 (6 bases). With 7 bases removed from V and 0 bases from J, the gap between germline ends came to 17 bases. The CDR3 consists of 15 residues. Germline-derived CDR1 and CDR2 are SGHRS and YFSETQ. This CDR3 reads CASGHWDSGSYEQYF. The CDR3 nucleotides are TGCGCCAGCGGTCACTGGGACTCCGGCTCCTACGAGCAGTACTTC.

The chain links TRBV7-2 to TRBJ2-2; 12 bases agree with TRBD2. The CDR3 runs 17 residues. The germline V gene has CDR1 SGHTA and CDR2 FQGNSA. The V and J ends lost 5 bases and 2 bases, in that order; junction bases with no gene match: 6. The CDR3 coding sequence is TGTGCCAGCAGCCGACTAGCGGGGGCGACAAACACCGGGGAGCTGTTTTTT. Amino acids: CASSRLAGATNTGELFF.

Many counts were recorded for this clonotype. The genes are TRBV7-3 and TRBJ2-3; D is unclear. V gave up 5 bases and J gave up 4 bases, with 10 bases separating them. CDR3 length equals 13 residues. The germline CDR1 and CDR2 sequences are SGHTA and FQGTGA. The CDR3 loop reads CASSQRPSDTQYF. The CDR3 DNA reads TGTGCCAGCAGCCAAAGACCATCAGATACGCAGTATTTT.

There are many counts of this clonotype. The chain uses TRBV20-1 and TRBJ1-2, with D hard to call. This CDR3 contains 12 residues. The germline gives CDR1 DFQATT, CDR2 SNEGSKA (reference sequence). V lost 5 bases and J 4 bases, leaving 11 bases between the germline ends. The CDR3 coding sequence is TGCAGTGCTCCCGGTGATGGCTATGGCTACACCTTC. Protein sequence: CSAPGDGYGYTF.

Of note for this clonotype: The conserved phenylalanine or tryptophan normally closing the CDR3 is absent here, so this likely arose from a read error. Because the CDR3's place on the DNA is in doubt, the DNA is left out and the CDR3 is given as listed by TCRdb. V gene TRBV1 combines with J gene TRBJ2-3. TRBV1 corresponds to a pseudogene. Ends included, the CDR3 has 9 residues. The CDR3 reads CLLGSGKSP.

This clonotype is deemed medium-sized. The chain is built from TRBV24-1 and TRBJ2-5, with 9 positions matching TRBD1. From germline, CDR1 is KGHDR and CDR2 SFDVKD. V lost 3 bases, J lost 6 bases, and 13 bases stayed unmatched. The CDR3 loop spans 17 amino acids. DNA of the CDR3: TGTGCCACCAGTGATCCGAACCCCGGGACAGGGCATAAGACCCAGTACTTC. This gives the protein CATSDPNPGTGHKTQYF.

The genes are TRBV6-1 and TRBJ2-1; D might be TRBD2 (5 bases). There are 16 residues in the CDR3. V was pared by 5 bases and J by 0 bases, with 14 bases between. Per the germline V gene, CDR1 is MNHNS and CDR2 is SASEGT. The CDR3 loop is CASSYSAVSSYNEQFF. CDR3 nucleotide sequence: TGTGCCAGCAGTTATAGCGCGGTAAGCTCCTACAATGAGCAGTTCTTC.

This rearrangement joins TRBV7-6 to TRBJ2-6, with D perhaps matching TRBD1 or TRBD2 (5 bases each). The CDR3 is 16 amino acids. In germline, CDR1 is SGHVS, CDR2 FNYEAQ. Trimming removed 8 bases at V and 0 bases at J, with 14 bases between. CDR3 residues: CASRPGRSSGANVLTF. The DNA of the CDR3 is TGTGCCAGCCGACCGGGACGGAGCTCTGGGGCCAACGTCCTGACTTTC.

The chain joins TRBV7-3 to TRBJ2-1; D perhaps matches TRBD2 (6 bases). Trimming took off 3 bases at V and 1 base at J, with 10 bases between the two ends. The V gene's germline CDR1 is SGHTA and CDR2 FQGTGA. The CDR3 length is 15 residues. The CDR3 nucleotides read TGTGCCAGCAGCTTGAGAGGGACTTCCTACAATGAGCAGTTCTTC. This translates into CASSLRGTSYNEQFF.

In its sample, this clonotype is medium-sized. The CDR3 region has the DNA TGTGCCAGCAGCGGACTATCCCTTTTCGATGAGCAGTTCTTC. Its protein is CASSGLSLFDEQFF. The chain combines TRBV7-9 with TRBJ2-1; the D gene is possibly TRBD2 (6 bases). Deletions cut 5 bases from V and 8 bases from J, with 16 bases between. CDR1 is SEHNR, CDR2 FQNEAQ, per germline (reference sequence). This CDR3 spans 14 amino acids.

This clonotype was counted many times. The V call is TRBV12-3 or TRBV12-4, the J call TRBJ2-5, with 8 bases that match TRBD1. The J call may be mistaken, given a closer DNA end match to TRBJ2-7. This CDR3 comprises 14 residues. The chain's CDR3 is CASSSSTGDYEQYF. The CDR3 coding sequence is TGTGCCAGCAGTTCCTCGACAGGGGACTACGAGCAGTACTTC.

Ten or more counts support this clonotype. In DNA, the CDR3 is TGTGCCAGCAGTTTACCGAGTGAGTTGGGCGGCTACACCTTC. Protein: CASSLPSELGGYTF. The V gene is TRBV28, the J gene TRBJ1-2; no clear D. Germline CDR1 is MDHEN and CDR2 is SYDVKM. V lost 2 bases and J 8 bases, leaving 15 bases between the germline ends. The CDR3 runs 14 residues.

Note on this clonotype: Mismatch with germline at one junction end may stem from a read error. The CDR3 DNA follows: TGCGCCAGCAGCTTAGAATCGGCCTCTCTAGGGGGCTACTCCTTC. It specifies CASSLESASLGGYSF. The genes are TRBV4-1 and TRBJ2-1; 7 positions match TRBD1. Germline V gene lookup returns CDR1 MGHRA and CDR2 YSYEKL. This CDR3 contains 15 residues.

About this clonotype itself: At one end, the junction sequence differs from germline, possibly due to a read error. The chain combines TRBV7-6 with TRBJ2-1; TRBD2 is a possible D gene (5 bases). The CDR3 loop spans 13 amino acids. Germline V gene sequence: CDR1 SGHVS, CDR2 FNYEAQ. The CDR3 reads CASSSESTGELYF. The DNA for the CDR3 is TGTGCCAGCAGCTCCGAAAGCACCGGGGAGCTGTACTTC.

V and J are TRBV7-6 and TRBJ2-1; the match to TRBD1 covers 8 bases. Germline CDR1 reads SGHVS; CDR2 reads FNYEAQ. The CDR3 sequence is 14 residues long. Trimming cost V 10 bases and J 0 bases; bases outside gene matches: 5. The CDR3 bases are TGTGCCACTCCCGGGACAGGCTCCTACAATGAGCAGTTCTTC. Its translation: CATPGTGSYNEQFF.

The genes are TRBV7-3 and TRBJ2-1; TRBD2 agrees at 11 bases. The closer fit of TRBJ2-7 to the DNA end suggests the J call may be wrong. The CDR3 has 19 residues. CDR1 is SGHTA and CDR2 is FQGTGA in the germline V gene. CDR3 protein: CASSLTGPVTSGSSYEQYF. Here the CDR3 DNA reads TGTGCCAGCAGCTTAACGGGTCCCGTTACTAGCGGGAGTTCCTACGAGCAGTACTTC.

This clonotype was counted a few times. CDR3 sequence: CASSLGWEGLYEQYF. The CDR3, as DNA: TGTGCCAGCAGCTTAGGGTGGGAGGGCCTCTACGAGCAGTACTTC. The chain couples TRBV7-2 to TRBJ2-5; 7 bases agree with TRBD2. Matching the DNA end better, TRBJ2-7 makes the J call doubtful. CDR1 is SGHTA, CDR2 FQGNSA, per germline. This CDR3 contains 15 residues.

The chain couples TRBV6-4 to TRBJ2-5; D unresolved. The closer fit of TRBJ2-1 to the DNA end suggests the J call may be wrong. Germline values: CDR1 MRHNA, CDR2 SNTAGT. This CDR3 contains 14 residues. CDR3 protein: CASSDLDGDNEQFF. Written as DNA, the CDR3 is TGTGCCAGCAGTGACCTGGACGGTGACAATGAGCAGTTCTTC.

The chain carries TRBV11-1 and TRBJ2-1; perhaps TRBD1 as D (5 bases). The germline V gene encodes CDR1 SGHAT and CDR2 FQDESV (reference sequence). Trimming stripped 5 bases from V and 4 bases from J, with 12 bases between. The CDR3 totals 14 residues. DNA of the CDR3: TGTGCCAGCAGCCAGGGCATGTCATACAATGAGCAGTTCTTC. Its translation is CASSQGMSYNEQFF.

The V gene is TRBV28, the J gene TRBJ1-1; D ambiguous. Trimming removed 6 bases from V and 5 bases from J, with 16 bases in between. This CDR3 spans 14 amino acids. Per germline, CDR1 MDHEN and CDR2 SYDVKM. The CDR3 sequence is CASSTAGGGTEAFF. For the CDR3, the DNA is TGTGCCAGCAGCACCGCGGGAGGTGGAACTGAAGCTTTCTTT.

About this clonotype itself: In this CDR3 the conserved last residue, phenylalanine or tryptophan, is missing, so a read error is likely. The limits of the CDR3 on the DNA are not certain, so only TCRdb's listed CDR3 is given. J is TRBJ2-6 and V is TRBV4-1; the D call TRBD1 from the table was never checked on the DNA. Both ends counted, the CDR3 spans 17 residues. Germline CDR1 is MGHRA and CDR2 is YSYEKL. The CDR3 sequence is CASSQGTGGFYGYTFGA.